The sequence of this T cell receptor beta chain was determined in a study of cytomegalovirus exposure and HLA in healthy donors. The overall study: Assignment to the Caucasian-associated ancestry cluster applied to more than 75% of the approximately 360 genotyped donors.

From germline, CDR1 is MDHEN and CDR2 SYDVKM. The CDR3 is made up of 13 amino acids. Trimming removed 6 bases at V and 8 bases at J, with 13 bases between. 13 Jbeta primers and 60 Vbeta primers were used for the PCR. Using immunoSEQ multiplex PCR, the repertoire was profiled, and TCRdb retains in-frame clones only, with some absent. The data show some 190,000 clones, roughly four fifths seen once. The TCR was taken from a man aged 18 to 29 in good health and CMV-seronegative. The sample taken for sequencing was PBMCs. The chain has TRBV28 and TRBJ1-4; tentative D call: TRBD1 (5 bases). This CDR3 is CASSRAGGEKLFF. The CDR3 DNA reads TGTGCCAGCAGCCGCGCGGGGGGGGAAAAACTGTTTTTT.